This T cell receptor (beta chain) was documented in a study of T-cell reconstitution after alpha-beta-depleted transplantation in children. This clonotype was observed a few times. Its antigen is unknown. This sample's TCRbeta library carried unique molecular identifier barcodes. MiXCR, applied by TCRdb to the PCR reads, yields one record per CDR3 protein. The sample has about 830,000 distinct CDR3 sequences, roughly 15% seen once. Germline V CDR1 and CDR2: MGHRA, YSYEKL. This CDR3 contains 15 residues. Trimming shortened V by 1 base and J by 3 bases, and 12 bases separated the two germline ends. Findings of the study overall: Once a year had passed after transplant, T-cell counts and diversity came mostly from newly produced T cells.

The rearrangement uses TRBV4-1 and TRBJ1-2; D is perhaps TRBD1 (5 bases). The source material was PBMCs, mostly from graft donor cells, sampled 360 days after TCRalphabeta/CD19-depleted stem cell transplant. This receptor was obtained from a male patient aged 10 to 17 who had a stem cell transplant for acute lymphoblastic leukemia, so the T cells may come from the graft donor. The CDR3 DNA follows: TGCGCCAGCAGCCAAGGGTCAGGGTCACACTATGGCTACACCTTC. Its translation: CASSQGSGSHYGYTF.